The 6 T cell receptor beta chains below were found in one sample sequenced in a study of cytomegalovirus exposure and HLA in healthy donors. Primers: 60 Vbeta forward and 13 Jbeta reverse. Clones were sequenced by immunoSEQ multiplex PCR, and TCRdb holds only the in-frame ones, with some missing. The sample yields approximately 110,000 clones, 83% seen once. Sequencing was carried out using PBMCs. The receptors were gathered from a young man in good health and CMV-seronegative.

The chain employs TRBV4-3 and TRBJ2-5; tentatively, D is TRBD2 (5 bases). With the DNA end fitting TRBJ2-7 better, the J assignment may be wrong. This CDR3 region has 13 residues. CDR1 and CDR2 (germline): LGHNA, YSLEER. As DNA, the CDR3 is TGCGCCAGCAGCCAAGCACTAGATTACGAGCAGTACTTC. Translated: CASSQALDYEQYF.

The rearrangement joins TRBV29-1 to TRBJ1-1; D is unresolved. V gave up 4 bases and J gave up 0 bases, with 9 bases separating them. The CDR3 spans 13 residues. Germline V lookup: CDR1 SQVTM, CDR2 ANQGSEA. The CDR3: CSVGPVLNTEAFF. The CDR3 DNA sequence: TGCAGCGTTGGTCCGGTTCTGAACACTGAAGCTTTCTTT.

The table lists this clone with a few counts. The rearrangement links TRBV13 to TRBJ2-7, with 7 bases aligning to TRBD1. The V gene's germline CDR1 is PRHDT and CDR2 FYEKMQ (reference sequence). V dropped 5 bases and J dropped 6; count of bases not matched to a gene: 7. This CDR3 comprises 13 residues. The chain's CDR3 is CASSPPTGTEQYF. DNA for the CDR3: TGTGCCAGCAGCCCCCCGACAGGGACCGAGCAGTACTTC.

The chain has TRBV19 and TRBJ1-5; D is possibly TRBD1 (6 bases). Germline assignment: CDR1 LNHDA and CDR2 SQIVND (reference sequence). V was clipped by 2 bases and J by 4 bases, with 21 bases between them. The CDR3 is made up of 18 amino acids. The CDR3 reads CASSIPELTGFRNQPQHF. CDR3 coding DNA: TGTGCCAGTAGTATACCCGAACTTACAGGGTTTAGAAATCAGCCCCAGCATTTT.

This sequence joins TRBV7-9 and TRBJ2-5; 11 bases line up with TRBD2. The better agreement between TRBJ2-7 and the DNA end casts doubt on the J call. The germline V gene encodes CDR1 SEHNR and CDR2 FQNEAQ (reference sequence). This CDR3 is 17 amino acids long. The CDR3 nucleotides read TGTGCCAGCAGCTTAGCGAGTAGCGGGAGGGCCCTCTACGAGCAGTACTTC. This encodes CASSLASSGRALYEQYF.

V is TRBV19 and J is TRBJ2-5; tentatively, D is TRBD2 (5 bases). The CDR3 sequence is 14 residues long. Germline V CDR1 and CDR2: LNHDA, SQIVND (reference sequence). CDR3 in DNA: TGTGCTTCGGCGGGTTGGGCCTCCCAAGAGACCCAGTACTTC. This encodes CASAGWASQETQYF. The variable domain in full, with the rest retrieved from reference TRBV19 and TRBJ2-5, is DGGITQSPKYLFRKEGQNVTLSCEQNLNHDAMYWYRQDPGQGLRLIYYSQIVNDFQKGDIAEGYSVSREKKESFPLTVTSAQKNPTAFYLCASAGWASQETQYFGPGTRLLVL.